The 31 T cell receptor beta chains given below trace back to one sample, sequenced in a study of cytomegalovirus exposure and HLA in healthy donors. Sequencing was performed with immunoSEQ multiplex PCR; in TCRdb, only in-frame clones are kept and a portion is missing. The sample yields more than 200,000 clones, about 90% seen once. The sequenced sample was PBMCs. These receptors were collected from a woman in her 30s in good health and CMV-seronegative.

The V and J genes are TRBV19 and TRBJ2-5, with 8 bases matching TRBD1. V shed 7 bases, J shed 5 bases, and the junction held 9 bases outside the gene matches. Germline loops: CDR1 LNHDA, CDR2 SQIVND (reference sequence). The CDR3 extends over 14 amino acids. CDR3: CASTTGGRTETQYF. The CDR3 region has the DNA TGTGCCAGTACCACAGGGGGGAGGACGGAGACCCAGTACTTC.

CDR3 sequence reads: CSALLTSTNEKLFF. DNA for the CDR3: TGCAGCGCTCTTCTGACATCAACTAATGAAAAACTGTTTTTT. The chain employs TRBV29-1 and TRBJ1-4; D is unresolved. Germline loops: CDR1 SQVTM, CDR2 ANQGSEA. The CDR3 contains 14 residues. Trimming shortened V by 7 bases and J by 0 bases, and 12 bases separated the two germline ends. Drawing the rest from reference TRBV29-1 and TRBJ1-4, the complete variable domain is SAVISQKPSRDICQRGTSLTIQCQVDSQVTMMFWYRQQPGQSLTLIATANQGSEATYESGFVIDKFPISRPNLTFSTLTVSNMSPEDSSIYLCSALLTSTNEKLFFGSGTQLSVL.

This rearrangement joins TRBV6-5 to TRBJ2-5, with a possible D match to TRBD1 (6 bases). This CDR3 contains 13 residues. Germline CDR1 MNHEY, CDR2 SVGAGI. The V end was cut by 5 bases, the J end by 5 bases, with 12 bases between. The CDR3 spells CASSQGTFETQYF. In nucleotides, the CDR3 is TGTGCCAGCAGTCAGGGGACGTTTGAGACCCAGTACTTC.

The V gene is TRBV29-1, the J gene TRBJ2-3, with 10 bases aligning to TRBD1. The germline CDR1 and CDR2 sequences are SQVTM and ANQGSEA. The CDR3 loop spans 14 amino acids. J lost 2 bases, V lost 3 bases, and 2 bases had no gene match. The CDR3 region has the DNA TGCAGCGTTGAGGGGACAGGGGACACAGATACGCAGTATTTT. As protein: CSVEGTGDTDTQYF.

V usage is TRBV11-2 and J usage is TRBJ2-1, with 9 bases matching TRBD2. The CDR3 extends over 17 amino acids. Germline V CDR1 and CDR2: SGHAT, FQNNGV. V trimming: 4 bases; J trimming: 6 bases; junction bases outside the gene matches: 13. This chain's CDR3 is CASSYSLLAGLTNEQFF. The CDR3 coding sequence is TGTGCCAGCAGCTATAGCCTGCTAGCGGGATTGACCAATGAGCAGTTCTTC.

V is TRBV6-6 and J is TRBJ2-7; 8 nucleotides agree with TRBD1. The V and J ends lost 6 bases and 4 bases, in that order; junction bases with no gene match: 8. CDR3 size: 14 residues. The germline gives CDR1 MNHNY, CDR2 SVGAGI (reference sequence). The DNA of the CDR3 is TGTGCCAGCAGGCCTCCGGGACAGGTATACGAGCAGTACTTC. It encodes CASRPPGQVYEQYF.

The V gene is TRBV27, the J gene TRBJ2-1, with TRBD2 matching over 7 bases. V lost 4 bases, J lost 5 bases, and 2 bases stayed unmatched. Germline loops: CDR1 MNHEY, CDR2 SMNVEV (reference sequence). CDR3 length equals 13 residues. In DNA form, the CDR3 reads TGTGCCAGCAGTTATCGGGGGGACAATGAGCAGTTCTTC. This translates into CASSYRGDNEQFF.

V gene TRBV15 combines with J gene TRBJ2-1; D possibly uses TRBD1 or TRBD2 (5 bases each). V was shortened by 5 bases and J by 12 bases, with 14 bases between the two germline ends. CDR1 is LNHNV, CDR2 YYDKDF, per germline (reference sequence). This CDR3 spans 12 amino acids. The CDR3 DNA reads TGTGCCACCAGCTTTACCAAGGGACGGCAGTTCTTC. It yields the protein CATSFTKGRQFF.

The chain joins TRBV6-1 to TRBJ2-6; D assignment may be TRBD1 or TRBD2 (5 bases each). CDR3 length: 14 amino acids. The V gene's germline CDR1 is MNHNS and CDR2 SASEGT. V dropped 4 bases and J dropped 1 base, with 5 bases sitting between them. The CDR3: CASSGGSGANVLTF. For the CDR3, the DNA is TGTGCCAGCAGTGGGGGGTCTGGGGCCAACGTCCTGACTTTC.

For the CDR3, the DNA is TGTGCCAGCAGCACGGACAGGGGGCCTAGGCACGAGCAGTACTTC. Amino acids: CASSTDRGPRHEQYF. The V and J genes are TRBV5-6 and TRBJ2-7, with 11 bases identical to TRBD1. The CDR3 consists of 15 residues. J was trimmed by 5 bases and V by 4 bases; bases with no gene match: 8. Germline V gives CDR1 SGHDT, CDR2 YYEEEE.

The chain links TRBV27 to TRBJ2-7; tentative D call: TRBD1 (6 bases). V was clipped by 2 bases and J by 7 bases, with 15 bases between them. CDR3 length: 14 amino acids. Germline V gene lookup returns CDR1 MNHEY and CDR2 SMNVEV (reference sequence). This CDR3 reads CASSLMGHQMEQYF. CDR3 DNA: TGTGCCAGCAGTTTAATGGGACACCAAATGGAGCAGTACTTC.

The chain combines TRBV19 with TRBJ2-3; maybe TRBD1 (5 bases). Germline CDR1 reads LNHDA; CDR2 reads SQIVND (reference sequence). CDR3 length: 14 amino acids. V was shortened by 3 bases and J by 3 bases, with 10 bases between the two germline ends. The CDR3 DNA sequence: TGTGCCAGTAGTATTGGGGCAGGTACAGATACGCAGTATTTT. This sequence encodes CASSIGAGTDTQYF. The whole variable domain, remainder taken from reference TRBV19 and TRBJ2-3, is DGGITQSPKYLFRKEGQNVTLSCEQNLNHDAMYWYRQDPGQGLRLIYYSQIVNDFQKGDIAEGYSVSREKKESFPLTVTSAQKNPTAFYLCASSIGAGTDTQYFGPGTRLTVL.

This chain connects TRBV9 to TRBJ2-2; TRBD1 agrees at 9 bases. From germline, CDR1 is SGDLS and CDR2 YYNGEE. This CDR3 region has 15 residues. Trimming at V came to 3 bases and at J to 4 bases, leaving 4 bases not matched to a gene. CDR3 sequence (DNA): TGTGCCAGCAGCGGGGGACAGGGTCTCACCGGGGAGCTGTTTTTT. Encoded protein: CASSGGQGLTGELFF.

This chain connects TRBV11-2 to TRBJ2-7, with 10 bases lining up with TRBD2. The trim removed 1 base at V and 6 bases at J, leaving 6 bases unmatched. Germline V CDR1 and CDR2: SGHAT, FQNNGV. The CDR3 runs 15 residues. CDR3 protein: CASSLGLASGSEQYF. CDR3 coding DNA: TGTGCCAGCAGCTTAGGGTTGGCTAGCGGGAGCGAGCAGTACTTC.

CDR3 sequence reads: CASSLTVSYEQYF. CDR3 nucleotides: TGCGCCAGCAGCTTGACAGTCTCCTACGAGCAGTACTTC. This chain links TRBV5-1 with TRBJ2-7; the D is unclear. CDR3 length equals 13 residues. V lost 1 base and J lost 0, with 5 bases in between. In germline, CDR1 is SGHRS, CDR2 YFSETQ.

Of note for this clone: This CDR3 is also generated by other DNA sequences in the sample. The DNA for the CDR3 is TGTGCCAGCAGCGTAGGGGGGGCTGGAAACACCATATATTTT. Translation gives CASSVGGAGNTIYF. V is TRBV9 and J is TRBJ1-3, with D possibly being TRBD1 (5 bases). Trimming shortened V by 0 bases and J by 2 bases, and 6 bases separated the two germline ends. Germline V CDR1 and CDR2: SGDLS, YYNGEE. The CDR3 covers 14 residues.

A single count supports this clone. The V and J genes are TRBV13 and TRBJ1-5, with unresolved D. Germline CDR1 and CDR2: PRHDT and FYEKMQ (reference sequence). This CDR3 is 16 amino acids long. V lost 4 bases to trimming and J lost 7 bases, with 20 bases between them. CDR3 amino acids: CASSYGRAPMGQPQHF. The CDR3 DNA sequence: TGTGCCAGCAGCTACGGACGGGCCCCCATGGGGCAGCCCCAGCATTTT.

The rearrangement joins TRBV2 to TRBJ1-5, with D tentatively TRBD1 (6 bases). Trimming left V 7 bases short and J 0 bases short, with 13 bases between. Germline V lookup: CDR1 SNHLY, CDR2 FYNNEI. CDR3 length: 15 residues. The CDR3 DNA reads as TGTGCCAGCAAGGGGGGCCGTAATAGCAATCAGCCCCAGCATTTT. Residues: CASKGGRNSNQPQHF. Variable domain in full (rest from reference TRBV2 and TRBJ1-5): EPEVTQTPSHQVTQMGQEVILRCVPISNHLYFYWYRQILGQKVEFLVSFYNNEISEKSEIFDDQFSVERPDGSNFTLKIRSTKLEDSAMYFCASKGGRNSNQPQHFGDGTRLSIL.

The chain combines TRBV7-3 with TRBJ2-7, with TRBD2 as a possible D gene (6 bases). Germline V gene sequence: CDR1 SGHTA, CDR2 FQGTGA. This CDR3 spans 13 amino acids. The V end lost 7 bases, the J end lost 1 base, and 11 bases lay between the germline ends. CDR3 in amino acids: CASIPGRSYEQYF. The CDR3 nucleotides are TGTGCCAGCATCCCCGGGAGATCCTACGAGCAGTACTTC.

This rearrangement joins TRBV14 to TRBJ1-2; tentatively, D is TRBD1 (6 bases). CDR1 is SGHDN and CDR2 is FVKESK in the germline V gene. This CDR3 region has 16 residues. The V end lost 1 base, the J end lost 4 bases, and 16 bases lay between the germline ends. In DNA form, the CDR3 reads TGTGCCAGCAGCCAAGGCCGGGACATCCATCTCTATGGCTACACCTTC. Its protein product is CASSQGRDIHLYGYTF.

The chain recombines TRBV4-3 with TRBJ1-5; D may be TRBD1 (5 bases). The germline V gene has CDR1 LGHNA and CDR2 YSLEER. The CDR3 consists of 15 residues. V lost 2 bases and J 3 bases, leaving 11 bases between the germline ends. The CDR3, as DNA: TGCGCCAGCAGCCAATTGCTGGGGACCAATCAGCCCCAGCATTTT. As protein: CASSQLLGTNQPQHF.

The chain combines TRBV11-2 with TRBJ2-7; D is perhaps TRBD1 or TRBD2 (5 bases each). V was trimmed by 5 bases and J by 3 bases, leaving 23 bases between them. Germline V gene lookup returns CDR1 SGHAT and CDR2 FQNNGV. There are 17 residues in the CDR3. The CDR3 nucleotides read TGTGCCAGCAGCACCCTTCGGTCGGGACCAAGGAACTACGAGCAGTACTTC. It translates to CASSTLRSGPRNYEQYF.

The chain links TRBV9 to TRBJ2-3, with 7 bases matching TRBD2. This CDR3 spans 15 amino acids. Germline lookup yields CDR1 SGDLS and CDR2 YYNGEE. J was trimmed by 2 bases and V by 3 bases; bases with no gene match: 6. The CDR3 region is CASSAPGLLTDTQYF. The DNA for the CDR3 is TGTGCCAGCAGCGCACCGGGACTACTCACAGATACGCAGTATTTT.

The V gene is TRBV2, the J gene TRBJ2-1, with a weak D call TRBD2 (5 bases). CDR3 length: 12 amino acids. The germline V and J ends were trimmed by 7 bases and 7 bases, with 11 bases remaining between them. CDR1 and CDR2 (germline): SNHLY, FYNNEI. CDR3 sequence: CASIISGNEQFF. DNA of the CDR3: TGTGCCAGCATCATTTCGGGGAATGAGCAGTTCTTC.

The chain recombines TRBV28 with TRBJ1-5; D possibly corresponds to TRBD1 (5 bases). Trimming cost V 5 bases and J 4 bases, with 15 bases left between them. Germline V CDR1 and CDR2: MDHEN, SYDVKM. This CDR3 is built from 15 residues. The chain's CDR3 is CASSGTVGKNQPQHF. The CDR3 bases are TGTGCCAGCAGTGGGACTGTGGGGAAGAATCAGCCCCAGCATTTT. Complete variable domain (other parts from reference TRBV28 and TRBJ1-5): DVKVTQSSRYLVKRTGEKVFLECVQDMDHENMFWYRQDPGLGLRLIYFSYDVKMKEKGDIPEGYSVSREKKERFSLILESASTNQTSMYLCASSGTVGKNQPQHFGDGTRLSIL.

This clone was found a few times. The chain couples TRBV19 to TRBJ2-7, with TRBD1 identical over 7 bases. There are 15 residues in the CDR3. With 1 base clipped from V and 4 bases from J, the junction kept 7 bases outside the gene matches. Germline V lookup: CDR1 LNHDA, CDR2 SQIVND (reference sequence). CDR3 region: CASSIAPPGQYEQYF. The DNA for the CDR3 is TGTGCCAGTAGTATAGCCCCGCCGGGACAGTACGAGCAGTACTTC.

V and J are TRBV7-9 and TRBJ2-7; TRBD1 is a possible D gene (7 bases). With 0 bases removed from V and 6 bases from J, the gap between germline ends came to 18 bases. The length of the CDR3 is 16 residues. Looked up from germline, CDR1 is SEHNR and CDR2 is FQNEAQ (reference sequence). In nucleotides, the CDR3 is TGTGCCAGCAGCTTAGCTCCAGGGGGGTATACTGGCGAGCAGTACTTC. Its protein product is CASSLAPGGYTGEQYF. Variable domain in full (rest from reference TRBV7-9 and TRBJ2-7): DTGVSQNPRHKITKRGQNVTFRCDPISEHNRLYWYRQTLGQGPEFLTYFQNEAQLEKSRLLSDRFSAERPKGSFSTLEIQRTEQGDSAMYLCASSLAPGGYTGEQYFGPGTRLTVT.

The chain is built from TRBV2 and TRBJ1-5, with TRBD1 matching over 9 bases. The germline gives CDR1 SNHLY, CDR2 FYNNEI. This CDR3 contains 18 residues. V lost 4 bases, J lost 4 bases, and 14 bases stayed unmatched. DNA of the CDR3: TGTGCCAGCAGTGTGGGAACAGGGGGCTCAGGGAAAAATCAGCCCCAGCATTTT. Its translation: CASSVGTGGSGKNQPQHF.

The J gene is TRBJ1-1, the V gene TRBV27; D is ambiguous. This CDR3 is 13 amino acids long. CDR1 MNHEY and CDR2 SMNVEV come from the germline V gene (reference sequence). The germline V and J ends were trimmed by 6 bases and 1 base, with 9 bases remaining between them. CDR3 residues: CASSSTGNTEAFF. CDR3 DNA: TGTGCCAGCAGCTCAACCGGGAACACTGAAGCTTTCTTT.

In this sample, this clone turned up a few times. This rearrangement joins TRBV6-4 to TRBJ2-6; 7 bases line up with TRBD1. Unmatched junction bases numbered 7, after V lost 4 bases and J lost 1 base. Germline CDR1 is MRHNA and CDR2 is SNTAGT. The CDR3 contains 17 residues. The CDR3: CASSAGDSGSGANVLTF. The CDR3 DNA is TGTGCCAGCAGTGCCGGGGACAGCGGATCTGGGGCCAACGTCCTGACTTTC.

The rearrangement uses TRBV5-4 and TRBJ2-7, with D tentatively TRBD2 (6 bases). CDR3 size: 14 residues. The ends were cut back, 1 base at V and 2 bases at J, with 10 bases in the middle. Germline CDR1 and CDR2: SGHNT and YYREEE (reference sequence). The CDR3 coding sequence is TGTGCCAGCAGCTTGTCGCGGAGGGCCTACGAGCAGTACTTC. Amino acids: CASSLSRRAYEQYF.